A single T cell receptor (beta chain) is shown here with its context. Antigen unknown. The sample originates from a study of cytomegalovirus exposure and HLA in healthy donors. Broader study findings: The study listed roughly 150 cytomegalovirus-associated TCR beta chains. DRB1 had the most TCR associations and HLA-C the fewest, a later analysis found, with rates varying by HLA locus.

Every donor was a healthy person donating bone marrow. Amplification used 60 Vbeta primers and 13 Jbeta primers. In the original analysis: Unique TCR beta chains totaled some 80 million in a later count, with some 10 million of them shared. This table comes from immunoSEQ multiplex PCR, and its TCRdb copy is limited to in-frame clones, with some not included. V, J and clone size are those of that table, while D and trimming were read from the DNA. The table has about 270,000 clones, around 65% seen once. V gave up 6 bases and J gave up 2 bases; unmatched junction bases: 14. Germline loops: CDR1 SGHNT, CDR2 YENEEA. CDR3 length equals 17 residues.

The material sequenced was PBMCs. The TCR sequence derives from a female donor in good health and CMV-seronegative. The V and J genes are TRBV11-3 and TRBJ2-5, with 8 bases that match TRBD1. The CDR3 nucleotides are TGTGCCAGCAGTTTACCCCCGGCAGGGGGCGGGCAAGAGACCCAGTACTTC. This encodes CASSLPPAGGGQETQYF.